This T cell receptor beta chain was recorded in a study of cytomegalovirus exposure and HLA in healthy donors (dated by TCRdb to the late 2010s). For the wider study: According to a later analysis, one platform produced both the 120 validation repertoires and the 670 or so repertoires of the first cohort. A separate validation cohort of about 110 different subjects was used in addition to the roughly 670-subject first cohort. The aim of the study was to test whether cataloging public T cell receptors could identify signatures of past pathogen exposure. To predict cytomegalovirus infection status, the study brought together high-throughput TCR immunosequencing, statistical association of individual TCRs with disease status, and machine learning.

Concerning this clone: The antigen it binds to is not known. The sample holds no much larger clone one base away, and base qualities are not on file.

The CDR3 spans 17 residues, from the cysteine through the phenylalanine. Only the CDR3 DNA stays, 51 bases, in frame from base 1. Ends trimmed: V by 0 bases, J by 5 bases; bases unmatched to a gene: 12. According to the germline V gene, CDR1 reads SGDLS and CDR2 reads YYNGEE. Separate from the approximately 690-subject first cohort, the validation cohort of some 130 subjects was the group to which the donors belonged. Library construction relied on the immunoSEQ multiplex PCR assay. The original methods were these. A statistical classification framework was built to diagnose cytomegalovirus status from the catalog of TCR beta chain sequences. The clones in this table, taken by TCRdb from immuneACCESS, are in-frame only. Not every clone is retained; where verified, under half of the shortfall comes from an unresolved V gene, and the cause of the rest is unknown. The DNA was the basis for D and trimming; V, J and clone size are from that table. In all, the sample holds some 100,000 clones, and roughly 90% of those were seen once. Jointly, the top ten make up approximately 2.3% of the sample.

What the authors observed across the whole study: Of the cluster scores, around 95% were above 0 in a later analysis, which found that TCRs clustered in the first cohort also tended to co-occur in the roughly 130 validation repertoires. The classifier was reported to diagnose cytomegalovirus status with high specificity and sensitivity in both the original cohort and the validation cohort. Three of the identified cytomegalovirus-associated TCR beta chains were confirmed in vitro to be specific for cytomegalovirus antigens. It was suggested by the authors that the approach could potentially be generalized to other disease states and immunological phenotypes. The study listed around 160 TCR beta chains as associated with cytomegalovirus. Most TCR sequences were seen in very few donors, while some public TCRs were found in many individuals. All 120 or so repertoires were used to score co-occurrence in the validation cohort in a later analysis, because that analysis had no HLA typing for the cohort.

Recombination linked TRBV9 to TRBJ2-3, with 7 bases in between that match TRBD2. The receptor was isolated from a woman aged 18-29 years in good health and CMV-seronegative. Sequencing was carried out using PBMCs. Here is the DNA: TGTGCCAGCAGCGTAGTGGGAACGGGAGGACGCGGAGATACGCAGTATTTT. It specifies CASSVVGTGGRGDTQYF.